These 10 T cell receptor beta chains originate from one sample sequenced in a study of control samples from healthy donors and cancer patients. Repertoires were generated with immunoSEQ multiplex PCR, while TCRdb's copy carries only in-frame clones and drops some. This table has some 160,000 clones, about 94% appearing once. Sequenced material: blood. The source is a woman aged 40 to 55 in good health.

The rearrangement links TRBV18 to TRBJ1-1; tentatively, D is TRBD1 (6 bases). The ends were cut back, 4 bases at V and 1 base at J, with 13 bases in the middle. Germline assignment: CDR1 KGHSH and CDR2 LQKENI. CDR3 length equals 15 residues. The CDR3 reads CASSLTNRENTEAFF. DNA for the CDR3: TGTGCCAGCTCACTTACAAACAGGGAGAACACTGAAGCTTTCTTT.

The chain employs TRBV19 and TRBJ2-1; 10 bases are a match to TRBD1. The CDR3 runs 18 residues. The V gene's germline CDR1 is LNHDA and CDR2 SQIVND (reference sequence). After removal of 3 bases from V and 9 bases from J, the junction contained 17 bases not matched to a gene. The CDR3: CASSISGTGVLFTGEQFF. The DNA for the CDR3 is TGTGCCAGTAGTATTTCGGGGACAGGGGTCCTTTTTACCGGTGAGCAGTTCTTC.

This chain joins TRBV7-2 and TRBJ1-4; 7 positions agree with TRBD1. J lost 2 bases, V lost 1 base, and 4 bases had no gene match. The CDR3 loop spans 16 amino acids. Germline CDR1 reads SGHTA; CDR2 reads FQGNSA. The DNA of the CDR3 is TGTGCCAGCAGCTTAGTCAGGGGGTTCACTAATGAAAAACTGTTTTTT. It is translated as CASSLVRGFTNEKLFF. Full variable domain (remainder filled in from reference TRBV7-2 and TRBJ1-4): GAGVSQSPSNKVTEKGKDVELRCDPISGHTALYWYRQSLGQGLEFLIYFQGNSAPDKSGLPSDRFSAERTGGSVSTLTIQRTQQEDSAVYLCASSLVRGFTNEKLFFGSGTQLSVL.

V and J are TRBV16 and TRBJ1-1, with 12 bases fitting TRBD1. Germline CDR1 reads KGHSY; CDR2 reads FQNENV. Germline trimming cut 2 bases from V and 5 bases from J; bases unmatched to any gene: 3. CDR3 length: 15 residues. CDR3: CASSQGTGGLTEAFF. The DNA of the CDR3 is TGTGCCAGCAGCCAAGGGACAGGGGGCTTGACTGAAGCTTTCTTT. The complete variable domain, with remaining parts taken from reference TRBV16 and TRBJ1-1, reads GEEVAQTPKHLVRGEGQKAKLYCAPIKGHSYVFWYQQVLKNEFKFLISFQNENVFDETGMPKERFSAKCLPNSPCSLEIQATKLEDSAVYFCASSQGTGGLTEAFFGQGTRLTVV.

The J gene is TRBJ2-5, the V gene TRBV7-9; unclear D gene. The germline V gene encodes CDR1 SEHNR and CDR2 FQNEAQ (reference sequence). Trimming pared 4 bases from V and 9 bases from J, leaving 12 bases between. The CDR3 covers 12 residues. The CDR3 sequence is CASSSQSFAQYF. The CDR3, as DNA: TGTGCCAGCAGCTCCCAGTCGTTCGCCCAGTACTTC. The entire variable domain, with the rest obtained from reference TRBV7-9 and TRBJ2-5, is as follows: DTGVSQNPRHKITKRGQNVTFRCDPISEHNRLYWYRQTLGQGPEFLTYFQNEAQLEKSRLLSDRFSAERPKGSFSTLEIQRTEQGDSAMYLCASSSQSFAQYFGPGTRLLVL.

This chain uses TRBV6-5 with TRBJ1-2; TRBD1 is a possible D gene (5 bases). The CDR3 length is 15 residues. Germline CDR1 and CDR2: MNHEY and SVGAGI. Between the trimmed V and J ends, which lost 2 bases and 4 bases, there was a span of 14 bases. CDR3: CASSYALQVPYGYTF. Here the CDR3 DNA reads TGTGCCAGCAGTTACGCGTTACAGGTACCCTATGGCTACACCTTC.

The rearrangement joins TRBV7-9 to TRBJ2-2, with D hard to call. CDR3 length: 12 residues. Germline CDR1 reads SEHNR; CDR2 reads FQNEAQ (reference sequence). Between the trimmed V and J ends, which lost 2 bases and 5 bases, there was a span of 3 bases. DNA of the CDR3: TGTGCCAGCAGCTTATTTACCGGGGAGCTGTTTTTT. The encoded protein is CASSLFTGELFF.

V usage is TRBV4-1 and J usage is TRBJ2-3, with D perhaps matching TRBD2 (5 bases). This CDR3 has 16 residues. Germline CDR1 reads MGHRA; CDR2 reads YSYEKL. Trimming cost V 1 base and J 3 bases, with 14 bases left between them. CDR3 protein: CASSQVEQRRTDTQYF. In DNA form, the CDR3 reads TGCGCCAGCAGCCAAGTAGAGCAAAGGAGGACAGATACGCAGTATTTT.

The gene calls are TRBV27 and TRBJ2-7; TRBD1 might be the D (6 bases). Germline V CDR1 and CDR2: MNHEY, SMNVEV (reference sequence). Trimming stripped 3 bases from V and 5 bases from J, with 14 bases between. The CDR3 has 14 residues. CDR3 nucleotide sequence: TGTGCCAGCAGTTTGAGGCGTCAGGGGCACGAGCAGTACTTC. It encodes CASSLRRQGHEQYF.

The V and J genes are TRBV18 and TRBJ2-3; TRBD2 matches 8 bases. V was pared by 4 bases and J by 2 bases, with 8 bases of the junction left unmatched. This CDR3 contains 16 residues. The germline CDR1 and CDR2 sequences are KGHSH and LQKENI. CDR3: CASSQRKRGNTDTQYF. CDR3 bases: TGTGCCAGCTCACAGAGGAAGCGGGGGAACACAGATACGCAGTATTTT.